This T cell receptor beta chain was recovered during a study of radiation and T cells in renal cell carcinoma. General observations from the study: Without pretreatment biopsies, baseline tumor clonotype presence was undetermined.

The assay was immunoSEQ multiplex PCR, and TCRdb's table has in-frame clones only and misses some. The sample includes 40,000 to 45,000 clones, roughly 85% of them seen just once. About this clone: Its specificity is not known.

Time point reported: blood 4 weeks post-SBRT, at nephrectomy. Documented treatment: 15 Gy SBRT to primary tumor, nephrectomy 4 weeks later. Serial blood draws occurred at baseline and 2 and 4 weeks post-SBRT. The CDR3 runs 14 residues. Trimming cost V 1 base and J 3 bases, with 10 bases left between them. CDR1 and CDR2 (germline): LGHNA, YSLEER. The source of this sequence is a woman aged 70-85 years with renal cell carcinoma. The chain carries TRBV4-3 and TRBJ2-7; D is perhaps TRBD2 (6 bases). The sample consisted of blood, taken from a patient whose treatment included radiotherapy and nephrectomy. The CDR3 protein is CASSQVEGGYEQYF. For the CDR3, the DNA is TGCGCCAGCAGCCAAGTTGAGGGAGGCTACGAGCAGTACTTC.